The 18 T cell receptor beta chains reported below all come from one sample, sequenced in a study of read filtering for tumor transcriptome and immune sequencing. This library used approximately 390 ng RNA and molecular barcoded adaptors spanning alpha/delta and beta/gamma chains. A single record per CDR3 protein comes from TCRdb applying MiXCR to the reads. The sample lists some 48,000 distinct CDR3 sequences, roughly 19% occurring once. The source material was a population of CD138-negative cells sorted from bone marrow. Receptors were obtained from a donor aged 40 or over with multiple myeloma.

This clonotype was detected ten times or more. This chain joins TRBV7-9 and TRBJ2-5, with D perhaps TRBD1 (6 bases). The V end was cut by 5 bases, the J end by 2 bases, with 18 bases between. Germline loops: CDR1 SEHNR, CDR2 FQNEAQ (reference sequence). The CDR3 length is 16 residues. The CDR3 DNA follows: TGTGCCAGCAGCCCCCCACAGGGAGCTTGGCAAGAGACCCAGTACTTC. Its translation: CASSPPQGAWQETQYF.

There are many counts of this clonotype. The V and J genes are TRBV20-1 and TRBJ2-1; TRBD2 aligns across 7 bases. The ends lost 2 bases at V and 6 bases at J; junction bases unmatched: 10. Germline-derived CDR1 and CDR2 are DFQATT and SNEGSKA (reference sequence). The CDR3 is made up of 15 amino acids. CDR3 sequence reads: CSARPRGLGVNEQFF. CDR3 bases: TGCAGTGCTAGACCTAGAGGACTAGGTGTCAATGAGCAGTTCTTC.

V and J are TRBV11-2 and TRBJ1-3; the D is unclear. V was trimmed by 4 bases and J by 0 bases, leaving 10 bases between them. The germline V gene encodes CDR1 SGHAT and CDR2 FQNNGV. The CDR3 covers 15 residues. CDR3 in amino acids: CASSSNRDSGNTIYF. As DNA, the CDR3 is TGTGCCAGCAGCTCGAACAGAGACTCTGGAAACACCATATATTTT.

By frequency in the sample, this clonotype is medium-sized. The J gene is TRBJ2-7, the V gene TRBV5-1, with 10 bases lining up with TRBD1. Germline V gives CDR1 SGHRS, CDR2 YFSETQ. This CDR3 spans 17 amino acids. J was trimmed by 6 bases and V by 0 bases; bases with no gene match: 12. The CDR3 nucleotides read TGCGCCAGCAGCTTGGGTGGGACAGGGGAAGCCTACGGCGAGCAGTACTTC. Amino acid sequence: CASSLGGTGEAYGEQYF.

Many counts were recorded for this clonotype. The V and J genes are TRBV11-3 and TRBJ2-1; TRBD2 matches at 11 bases. In germline, CDR1 is SGHNT, CDR2 YENEEA. The CDR3 has 19 residues. J lost 1 base, V lost 0 bases, and 8 bases had no gene match. CDR3 bases: TGTGCCAGCAGCTTAGATAGTACTAGCGGGAGTGGGTCCTACAATGAGCAGTTCTTC. The encoded protein is CASSLDSTSGSGSYNEQFF.

With respect to this clonotype: A much larger clone lies a single base off, so this may be a read error. The chain links TRBV19 to TRBJ1-3; D is unresolved. In germline, CDR1 is LNHDA, CDR2 SQIVND (reference sequence). The CDR3 length is 16 residues. Trimming removed 5 bases from V and 1 base from J, with 15 bases in between. The CDR3 is CASSLGGPASGNTIYF. The DNA of the CDR3 is TGTGCCAGTAGTCTGGGAGGGCCCGCGTCTGGAAACACCATATATTTT.

This clonotype showed up many times. The rearrangement uses TRBV6-1 and TRBJ1-1, with 9 bases matching TRBD1. The CDR3 runs to 14 residues. The germline V gene encodes CDR1 MNHNS and CDR2 SASEGT. V shed 6 bases, J shed 1 base, and the junction held 3 bases outside the gene matches. In nucleotides, the CDR3 is TGTGCCAGCAGGGACAGGGGCCGGAACACTGAAGCTTTCTTT. Translating gives CASRDRGRNTEAFF.

This clonotype was observed a few times. The rearrangement joins TRBV6-6 to TRBJ1-1; D remains unclear. V dropped 8 bases and J dropped 4 bases, with 17 bases sitting between them. The germline CDR1 and CDR2 sequences are MNHNY and SVGAGI (reference sequence). The CDR3 contains 14 residues. The CDR3 is CASRWPESGTEAFF. CDR3 bases: TGTGCCAGCCGTTGGCCGGAATCGGGCACTGAAGCTTTCTTT.

The table lists this clonotype with many counts. The chain uses TRBV24-1 and TRBJ1-1; D gene unclear. Germline lookup yields CDR1 KGHDR and CDR2 SFDVKD. The CDR3 is made up of 13 amino acids. V lost 0 bases to trimming and J lost 1 base, with 2 bases between them. CDR3 residues: CATSDLGNTEAFF. In nucleotides, the CDR3 is TGTGCCACCAGTGATTTGGGGAACACTGAAGCTTTCTTT.

This clonotype appeared many times. The J gene is TRBJ2-5, the V gene TRBV18, with D tentatively TRBD1 (5 bases). Trimming removed 2 bases from V and 3 bases from J, with 10 bases in between. This CDR3 has 14 residues. The V gene's germline CDR1 is KGHSH and CDR2 LQKENI. The CDR3 protein is CASSPGPREETQYF. CDR3 nucleotide sequence: TGTGCCAGCTCACCAGGTCCCAGGGAAGAGACCCAGTACTTC.

The sample holds many counts of this clonotype. The chain carries TRBV6-5 and TRBJ2-5; the match to TRBD2 covers 8 bases. CDR1 is MNHEY and CDR2 is SVGAGI in the germline V gene. The CDR3 sequence is 15 residues long. The V segment lost 5 bases and the J segment 0 bases; nucleotides outside the gene matches: 5. CDR3 sequence reads: CASSTLAGYQETQYF. CDR3 coding DNA: TGTGCCAGCAGTACGTTAGCGGGATACCAAGAGACCCAGTACTTC.

This clonotype was observed a single time. Possible read error: a much larger clone is one base away. CDR3 in amino acids: CASSPRLAGIQKTQYF. The CDR3 DNA reads as TGTGCCAGCAGCCCTAGGTTAGCGGGGATTCAAAAGACCCAGTACTTC. The chain employs TRBV9 and TRBJ2-5; 8 nucleotides agree with TRBD2. In germline, CDR1 is SGDLS, CDR2 YYNGEE. The CDR3 loop spans 16 amino acids. Trimming took 4 bases from V and 6 from J; bases not matched to a gene: 14.

At least ten counts were recorded for this clonotype. The J gene is TRBJ2-2, the V gene TRBV6-6; no firm D call. The germline V and J ends were trimmed by 8 bases and 1 base, with 11 bases remaining between them. This CDR3 has 14 amino acids. Germline CDR1 and CDR2: MNHNY and SVGAGI (reference sequence). CDR3 protein: CASQLSRNTGELFF. The CDR3 DNA follows: TGTGCCAGCCAACTATCGAGGAACACCGGGGAGCTGTTTTTT.

On this clonotype: The likely explanation is a read error, given a far larger clone one base away. The V call is TRBV4-1, the J call TRBJ2-1; TRBD1 agrees at 11 bases. The CDR3 has 16 amino acids. Germline CDR1 is MGHRA and CDR2 is YSYEKL. The chain's CDR3 is CAGSQDRGPPRNEQFF. The CDR3 coding sequence is TGTGCCGGCAGCCAGGACAGGGGGCCTCCTAGGAATGAGCAGTTCTTC.

A note on this clonotype: It differs at one base from a far larger clone, so likely a read error. Since no conserved phenylalanine or tryptophan closes the CDR3, a read error is the likely cause. V is TRBV7-9 and J is TRBJ2-1, with D perhaps assigned TRBD1 or TRBD2 (5 bases each). The CDR3 is 13 residues long. Germline V gene lookup returns CDR1 SEHNR and CDR2 FQNEAQ (reference sequence). V was shortened by 1 base and J by 10 bases, with 11 bases between the two germline ends. The CDR3 is CASSLVRGVEQFL. Here the CDR3 DNA reads TGTGCCAGCAGCTTAGTCAGAGGGGTCGAGCAGTTCCTC.

This clonotype has ten or more counts. The chain is built from TRBV29-1 and TRBJ1-1, with D uncertain. CDR1 SQVTM and CDR2 ANQGSEA come from the germline V gene. V was cut by 4 bases and J by 0 bases, with 9 bases left in between. This CDR3 has 13 residues. The CDR3 DNA reads TGCAGCGTTGTACTGCACATGAACACTGAAGCTTTCTTT. Protein product: CSVVLHMNTEAFF.

V and J are TRBV12-3 or TRBV12-4 and TRBJ1-3; no clear D gene. CDR3 length equals 14 residues. Between the trimmed V and J ends, which lost 3 bases and 3 bases, there was a span of 9 bases. CDR3 residues: CASSLWRVGNTIYF. CDR3 DNA: TGTGCCAGCAGTTTGTGGAGAGTTGGAAACACCATATATTTT.

This clonotype has ten or more counts. The CDR3 nucleotides are TGTGCCAGCAGTGGGAACAGGCGGCTAGTTTCCTACGAGCAGTACTTC. Its translation: CASSGNRRLVSYEQYF. This chain links TRBV28 with TRBJ2-7; maybe TRBD1 (5 bases). The CDR3 is 16 amino acids. Germline V CDR1 and CDR2: MDHEN, SYDVKM. V lost 5 bases and J 1 base, leaving 18 bases between the germline ends.